Listed below are T cell receptor beta chains from one sample, sequenced in a study of T cell clones after liver transplantation. Only in-frame clones appear in the TCRdb table, and some are missing; sequencing was by immunoSEQ multiplex PCR. The data hold roughly 80,000 clones, with 80% to 85% observed a single time. Sequenced here: CD4+ T cells from blood, sampled 46 months after liver transplant. All receptors come from a human patient who received a liver transplant. The graft donor may account for some of the T cells. Each CDR3 is given with its conserved first and last residue. Each record gives: CDR3 length, D gene, J gene, clone size, V gene, CDR3 protein, CDR3 DNA. The D gene is left open where the match is weak. Only some rows state a clone size, as once, few, many or a class for expanded clones.

14 | - | TRBJ2-1 | - | TRBV5-1 | CASSLERGGNEQFF | TGCGCCAGCAGCTTGGAGAGGGGGGGCAATGAGCAGTTCTTC
14 | TRBD1 | TRBJ2-7 | - | TRBV29-1 | CSVASGTGGREQYF | TGCAGCGTCGCCTCGGGGACAGGGGGAAGAGAGCAGTACTTC
13 | - | TRBJ2-7 | few | TRBV27 | CATRGQASYEQYF | TGTGCCACCCGAGGTCAGGCATCCTACGAGCAGTACTTC
13 | - | TRBJ1-2 | - | TRBV9 | CASSVDANYGYTF | TGTGCCAGCAGCGTCGATGCAAACTATGGCTACACCTTC
14 | - | TRBJ2-3 | - | TRBV28 | CASSLSGNTDTQYF | TGTGCCAGCAGTTTATCGGGAAACACAGATACGCAGTATTTT
18 | TRBD2 | TRBJ2-1 | - | TRBV4-1 | CASSQVYIAGVPYNEQFF | TGCGCCAGCAGCCAAGTTTACATAGCGGGAGTACCCTACAATGAGCAGTTCTTC
14 | - | TRBJ2-1 | - | TRBV5-6 | CASSFGPATGEQFF | TGTGCCAGCAGCTTCGGGCCGGCCACGGGTGAGCAGTTCTTC
17 | - | TRBJ2-1 | - | TRBV4-3 | CASSQDLGPYSYNEQFF | TGCGCCAGCAGCCAAGATTTGGGCCCCTACTCCTACAATGAGCAGTTCTTC
16 | - | TRBJ1-5 | - | TRBV7-2 | CASSLAAGRTNQPQHF | TGTGCCAGCAGCTTGGCTGCAGGGAGAACAAATCAGCCCCAGCATTTT
15 | TRBD1 | TRBJ1-2 | - | TRBV13 | CASSLGGQGNYGYTF | TGTGCCAGCAGCTTAGGAGGACAGGGGAACTATGGCTACACCTTC
15 | TRBD1 | TRBJ2-7 | - | TRBV27 | CASSYRGGSSGEQYF | TGTGCCAGCAGTTATCGAGGGGGCTCGTCGGGCGAGCAGTACTTC
13 | TRBD1 | TRBJ1-5 | few | TRBV6-5 | CASGVDRGQPQHF | TGTGCCAGCGGTGTCGACAGGGGGCAGCCCCAGCATTTT
16 | - | TRBJ2-7 | - | TRBV7-9 | CASSLGVGWSSYEQYF | TGTGCCAGCAGCTTAGGGGTGGGCTGGAGCTCCTACGAGCAGTACTTC
15 | TRBD2 | TRBJ2-2 | - | TRBV19 | CASNRKAGLTGELFF | TGTGCCAGTAATCGGAAAGCGGGGCTCACCGGGGAGCTGTTTTTT
15 | TRBD2 | TRBJ2-3 | - | TRBV5-1 | CASSSPAGGMDTQYF | TGCGCCAGCAGCTCCCCAGCGGGAGGTATGGATACGCAGTATTTT
14 | - | TRBJ2-7 | - | TRBV27 | CASSLRRQYHEQYF | TGTGCCAGCAGTTTACGCCGACAGTACCACGAGCAGTACTTC
15 | - | TRBJ2-7 | - | TRBV5-1 | CASSLGGGDSYEQYF | TGCGCCAGCAGCTTGGGGGGAGGAGACTCCTACGAGCAGTACTTC
13 | - | TRBJ1-2 | - | TRBV7-9 | CASSLVAGGGYTF | TGTGCCAGCAGCTTAGTTGCTGGGGGAGGCTACACCTTC
15 | TRBD1 | TRBJ2-7 | - | TRBV29-1 | CSVATPRGLSYEQYF | TGCAGCGTTGCCACCCCGAGGGGGCTTTCCTACGAGCAGTACTTC
16 | - | TRBJ2-1 | few | TRBV4-1 | CASSQDDFVRTNEQFF | TGCGCCAGCAGCCAAGATGACTTCGTTCGCACCAATGAGCAGTTCTTC
14 | - | TRBJ2-7 | - | TRBV19 | CASSNFGISYGQYF | TGTGCCAGTAGTAACTTCGGCATTTCCTACGGGCAGTACTTC
15 | TRBD2 | TRBJ2-1 | once | TRBV7-9 | CASSLVSGTYNEQFF | TGTGCCAGCAGCTTAGTTAGCGGGACCTACAATGAGCAGTTCTTC
16 | - | TRBJ1-1 | few | TRBV28 | CASSSGTRYRATEAFF | TGTGCCAGCAGTTCCGGGACCCGGTACCGGGCCACTGAAGCTTTCTTT
13 | - | TRBJ2-7 | - | TRBV28 | CASSLYRAAGLNF | TGTGCCAGCAGTTTATATAGGGCGGCAGGGCTGAACTTC
15 | TRBD1 | TRBJ2-3 | - | TRBV28 | CASSEPGDRADTQYF | TGTGCCAGCAGCGAACCTGGGGACAGGGCAGATACGCAGTATTTT
16 | - | TRBJ1-1 | few | TRBV7-2 | CASSSSPILRWTEAFF | TGTGCCAGCAGCTCCTCACCCATACTCCGTTGGACTGAAGCTTTCTTT
13 | - | TRBJ2-1 | few | TRBV7-2 | CASSWQQYNEQFF | TGTGCCAGCAGCTGGCAGCAATACAATGAGCAGTTCTTC
14 | - | TRBJ1-2 | - | TRBV4-1 | CASSHSLQYYGYTF | TGCGCCAGCAGCCATTCCCTCCAATACTATGGCTACACCTTC
15 | - | TRBJ1-1 | - | TRBV6-5 | CASSYDPPGGTEAFF | TGTGCCAGCAGTTACGACCCCCCAGGCGGCACTGAAGCTTTCTTT
14 | - | TRBJ2-5 | - | TRBV7-2 | CASSSRKGGETQYF | TGTGCCAGCAGCTCCCGGAAGGGGGGGGAGACCCAGTACTTC
13 | TRBD1 | TRBJ1-2 | - | TRBV11-2 | CASTRRGQGKYTF | TGTGCCAGCACCCGGCGGGGACAGGGAAAATACACCTTC
15 | TRBD2 | TRBJ2-1 | - | TRBV5-1 | CASSGGDGSYNEQFF | TGCGCCAGCAGCGGGGGGGACGGTTCCTACAATGAGCAGTTCTTC
18 | TRBD2 | TRBJ2-5 | - | TRBV4-1 | CASSQDRETSGRGETQYF | TGCGCCAGCAGCCAAGATCGGGAGACTAGCGGGAGAGGAGAGACCCAGTACTTC
14 | TRBD1 | TRBJ2-7 | - | TRBV9 | CASSPLGQGYEQYF | TGTGCCAGCAGCCCCCTCGGACAGGGATACGAGCAGTACTTC
14 | TRBD1 | TRBJ1-1 | - | TRBV6-1 | CASSLGQGRTEAFF | TGTGCCAGCTCCCTTGGACAGGGGAGGACTGAAGCTTTCTTT
14 | TRBD1 | TRBJ2-5 | - | TRBV5-1 | CASSSGQLQETQYF | TGCGCCAGCAGCTCGGGACAGCTCCAAGAGACCCAGTACTTC
15 | TRBD2 | TRBJ2-7 | - | TRBV11-1 | CASSSLAGAFYEQYF | TGTGCCAGCAGCTCGCTAGCGGGAGCGTTCTACGAGCAGTACTTC
14 | TRBD2 | TRBJ2-5 | - | TRBV28 | CASSPRGGRETQYF | TGTGCCAGCAGCCCCCGGGGAGGGCGGGAGACCCAGTACTTC
13 | TRBD1 | TRBJ1-1 | once | TRBV2 | CASSEYRGTEAFF | TGTGCCAGCAGTGAATACAGGGGGACTGAAGCTTTCTTT
14 | - | TRBJ2-7 | - | TRBV2 | CASSEVLANYEQYF | TGTGCCAGCAGTGAAGTTCTAGCCAACTACGAGCAGTACTTC
14 | - | TRBJ1-1 | few | TRBV7-9 | CASSFIGAGTEAFF | TGTGCCAGCAGTTTCATAGGGGCAGGCACTGAAGCTTTCTTT
15 | TRBD1 | TRBJ2-1 | - | TRBV19 | CASCLTGSSYNEQFF | TGTGCCAGTTGCCTGACAGGGAGCTCCTACAATGAGCAGTTCTTC
15 | - | TRBJ2-2 | - | TRBV9 | CASSPRERATGELFF | TGTGCCAGCAGCCCCCGGGAGCGGGCTACCGGGGAGCTGTTTTTT